The 5 T cell receptor beta chains below were found in one sample sequenced in a study of identical twins (dated by TCRdb to 2016 to 2018). Library method: 5' RACE. For sequencing, an Illumina HiSeq 2000 was employed. Using fastp at Q25 and MiXCR, TCRdb reprocessed the public reads and kept productive beta chains. CDR3 protein sequences are deduplicated, and each keeps its most common genes and DNA. The sample records some 500,000 distinct CDR3 sequences, 14% of which are singletons. The ten top clones hold around 0.52% of the sample. The same specimen was also included in a second study, on yellow fever vaccine responses in identical twins.

Sequencing used CD4+ T cells sorted from blood. Receptors were obtained from a woman aged 18-29 years in good health.

This clonotype was recorded many times. The gene calls are TRBV29-1 and TRBJ2-2, with TRBD1 matching 8 bases. The CDR3 covers 14 residues. Trimming removed 8 bases from V and 2 bases from J; junction bases left unmatched: 7. Germline V gene sequence: CDR1 SQVTM, CDR2 ANQGSEA. The CDR3 region is CSSPGQGNTGELFF. The DNA of the CDR3 is TGCAGCTCGCCCGGACAGGGAAACACCGGGGAGCTGTTTTTT.

This clonotype was recorded at least ten times. The V gene is TRBV7-9, the J gene TRBJ2-5, with D maybe TRBD1 (6 bases). Germline-derived CDR1 and CDR2 are SEHNR and FQNEAQ (reference sequence). The CDR3 spans 15 residues. V dropped 5 bases and J dropped 2 bases, with 15 bases sitting between them. DNA for the CDR3: TGTGCCAGCAGCCCACCGACAGGATTACAAGAGACCCAGTACTTC. It translates to CASSPPTGLQETQYF.

This clonotype occurred many times. V gene TRBV12-3 or TRBV12-4 combines with J gene TRBJ2-2; D ambiguous. The ends were cut back, 6 bases at V and 2 bases at J, with 4 bases in the middle. The CDR3 is 12 residues long. Written as DNA, the CDR3 is TGTGCCAGCAGCCACAACACCGGGGAGCTGTTTTTT. It specifies CASSHNTGELFF.

The gene calls are TRBV7-3 and TRBJ2-1, with 12 bases that match TRBD2. V shed 4 bases and J 9 bases; nucleotides not matched to a gene: 4. Per the germline V gene, CDR1 is SGHTA and CDR2 is FQGTGA. The CDR3 sequence is 14 residues long. The CDR3 region has the DNA TGTGCCAGCAGCTCTAGCGGGGGGGCCGGTGAGCAGTTCTTC. Its translation: CASSSSGGAGEQFF.

V and J are TRBV7-2 and TRBJ1-2; D perhaps matches TRBD1 (5 bases). Germline-derived CDR1 and CDR2 are SGHTA and FQGNSA. CDR3 length: 15 residues. Trimming shortened V by 5 bases and J by 4 bases, and 17 bases separated the two germline ends. CDR3 in DNA: TGTGCCAGCAGCCGCCCGGGAGGGGCCCTCTATGGCTACACCTTC. It specifies CASSRPGGALYGYTF. The entire variable domain, with the rest obtained from reference TRBV7-2 and TRBJ1-2, is as follows: GAGVSQSPSNKVTEKGKDVELRCDPISGHTALYWYRQSLGQGLEFLIYFQGNSAPDKSGLPSDRFSAERTGGSVSTLTIQRTQQEDSAVYLCASSRPGGALYGYTFGSGTRLTVV.